Listed here are 9 T cell receptor beta chains from one sample, sequenced in a study of blood T cell repertoires in COVID-19 (dated by TCRdb to the early 2020s). To prepare the library, the immunoSEQ multiplex PCR assay was applied. The clones in this table, taken by TCRdb from immuneACCESS, are in-frame only. Not every clone is retained; where verified, under half of the shortfall comes from an unresolved V gene, and the cause of the rest is unknown. For this sample the table gives about 310,000 clones, of which more than 75% were detected only once. The top ten hold 1% of the sample. The sequenced sample consisted of peripheral blood. The source is a man aged 50-60 years with active or convalescent COVID-19.

V and J are TRBV5-6 and TRBJ1-2; 9 positions agree with TRBD1. Germline V gives CDR1 SGHDT, CDR2 YYEEEE. This CDR3 has 13 amino acids. Losses at the gene ends were 4 bases for V and 8 bases for J; bases not matched to a gene: 6. This CDR3 reads CASSKGQGDGYTF. The CDR3 DNA follows: TGTGCCAGCAGCAAGGGACAGGGAGACGGCTACACCTTC.

This clone was recorded a few times. The rearrangement joins TRBV2 to TRBJ2-7; TRBD1 might be the D (5 bases). Trimming took off 2 bases at V and 3 bases at J, with 11 bases between the two ends. The germline V gene has CDR1 SNHLY and CDR2 FYNNEI. This CDR3 has 14 amino acids. CDR3 coding DNA: TGTGCCAGCAGTGAACAGGGTGCCGGCTACGAGCAGTACTTC. This codes for CASSEQGAGYEQYF. Full variable domain (rest looked up from reference TRBV2 and TRBJ2-7): EPEVTQTPSHQVTQMGQEVILRCVPISNHLYFYWYRQILGQKVEFLVSFYNNEISEKSEIFDDQFSVERPDGSNFTLKIRSTKLEDSAMYFCASSEQGAGYEQYFGPGTRLTVT.

The chain recombines TRBV7-2 with TRBJ2-4; D is uncertain. The germline gives CDR1 SGHTA, CDR2 FQGNSA. This CDR3 is 17 amino acids long. V was shortened by 1 base and J by 1 base, with 14 bases between the two germline ends. For the CDR3, the DNA is TGTGCCAGCAGCTTAGGCTACCTGCGATCTGCCAAAAACATTCAGTACTTC. Protein product: CASSLGYLRSAKNIQYF. The full variable domain, completed using reference TRBV7-2 and TRBJ2-4, is GAGVSQSPSNKVTEKGKDVELRCDPISGHTALYWYRQSLGQGLEFLIYFQGNSAPDKSGLPSDRFSAERTGGSVSTLTIQRTQQEDSAVYLCASSLGYLRSAKNIQYFGAGTRLSVL.

This clone was observed a few times. J is TRBJ2-7 and V is TRBV5-1, with TRBD2 matching over 13 bases. Trimming removed 1 base from V and 7 bases from J; junction bases left unmatched: 11. Per germline, CDR1 SGHRS and CDR2 YFSETQ. CDR3 size: 17 residues. For the CDR3, the DNA is TGCGCCAGCAGCTTGTTATCCGGGACTAGCGGGGCGGATGAGCAGTACTTC. Translating it yields CASSLLSGTSGADEQYF.

This clone has more than one count but fewer than ten. The chain couples TRBV28 to TRBJ1-4; 7 nucleotides line up with TRBD1. Losses at the gene ends were 5 bases for V and 0 bases for J; bases not matched to a gene: 12. Germline V gene lookup returns CDR1 MDHEN and CDR2 SYDVKM. The CDR3 sequence is 18 residues long. CDR3 sequence (DNA): TGTGCCAGCAGTCCCGACAGGGCATCGGTTCCAACTAATGAAAAACTGTTTTTT. Its translation: CASSPDRASVPTNEKLFF.

J is TRBJ1-3 and V is TRBV29-1, with a possible D match to TRBD1 (6 bases). The CDR3 runs to 16 residues. The V end lost 4 bases, the J end lost 0 bases, and 16 bases lay between the germline ends. The germline gives CDR1 SQVTM, CDR2 ANQGSEA. The CDR3 sequence: CSVGGGGTSSGNTIYF. The DNA for the CDR3 is TGCAGCGTTGGAGGGGGAGGGACAAGCTCTGGAAACACCATATATTTT. Together with reference TRBV29-1 and TRBJ1-3, the CDR3 gives the full variable domain: SAVISQKPSRDICQRGTSLTIQCQVDSQVTMMFWYRQQPGQSLTLIATANQGSEATYESGFVIDKFPISRPNLTFSTLTVSNMSPEDSSIYLCSVGGGGTSSGNTIYFGEGSWLTVV.

V and J are TRBV5-1 and TRBJ2-7; 7 bases fit TRBD2. Looked up from germline, CDR1 is SGHRS and CDR2 is YFSETQ. The CDR3 is made up of 14 amino acids. After removal of 2 bases from V and 0 bases from J, the junction contained 2 bases not matched to a gene. The DNA of the CDR3 is TGCGCCAGCAGCTTAAGCGGGGACTCCTACGAGCAGTACTTC. This codes for CASSLSGDSYEQYF.

The chain carries TRBV7-9 and TRBJ1-1, with D maybe TRBD1 (6 bases). Trimming took 3 bases from V and 0 from J, leaving 11 bases between them. CDR1 SEHNR and CDR2 FQNEAQ come from the germline V gene (reference sequence). CDR3 length: 15 amino acids. CDR3 region: CASSFRDIMNTEAFF. The CDR3 DNA follows: TGTGCCAGCAGCTTTAGGGACATCATGAACACTGAAGCTTTCTTT.

This chain links TRBV10-3 with TRBJ2-7; TRBD2 matches at 7 bases. CDR1 is ENHRY, CDR2 SYGVKD, per germline. V trimming: 3 bases; J trimming: 6 bases; junction bases outside the gene matches: 17. This CDR3 is built from 17 residues. CDR3 protein: CAISEQAGAAVGFEQYF. Here the CDR3 DNA reads TGTGCCATCAGTGAACAGGCGGGAGCGGCCGTCGGGTTCGAGCAGTACTTC.